This T cell receptor beta chain was sequenced for a study of T cell responses to AZD1222 COVID-19 vaccine. Whole-study results and caveats: Females outnumbered males among donors, who were mostly white British; clonal diversity was possibly underestimated. Across spike, vaccine-associated CD4 TCRs were found, dominant at 160-218 and 743-854. Baseline seropositivity characterized only a handful of AZD1222 recipients. A reported finding is that nearly half of spike-specific TCRs target unmutated variant regions.

In regard to this clone: Its antigen is unidentified.

The assay was immunoSEQ multiplex PCR, and TCRdb's table has in-frame clones only and misses some. This sample carries 90,000 to 150,000 clones, about 85% of them seen once, and the ten largest clones take approximately 5.9%. V was pared by 1 base and J by 3 bases, with 2 bases of the junction left unmatched. CDR1 and CDR2 from the germline V gene are SGHTA and FQGNSA. There are 15 residues in the CDR3. The material was peripheral blood, obtained on day 0 of AZD1222 vaccination. The clonotype comes from an adult in good health. V usage is TRBV7-2 and J usage is TRBJ2-7; 11 nucleotides align to TRBD2. CDR3 residues: CASSLEGLADYEQYF. CDR3 nucleotides: TGTGCCAGCAGCTTAGAGGGACTAGCGGACTACGAGCAGTACTTC.